This entry lists 9 T cell receptor beta chains sequenced from one sample in a study of neurological immune-mediated disorders. Regarding time point: longitudinal time-point 3. From the 5' RACE reads, TCRdb called clonotypes with MiXCR, one entry per CDR3 protein. This sample has approximately 84,000 distinct CDR3 sequences, with 4.3% found just once. The sample consisted of PBMCs. These receptor sequences come from an older woman with multiple sclerosis.

There are many counts of this clonotype. The chain carries TRBV20-1 and TRBJ2-1; D remains ambiguous. This CDR3 spans 14 amino acids. V was cut by 0 bases and J by 5 bases, with 11 bases left in between. Germline V gives CDR1 DFQATT, CDR2 SNEGSKA (reference sequence). In nucleotides, the CDR3 is TGCAGTGCTAGAGATCAGGTTTTGAACAATGAGCAGTTCTTC. This translates into CSARDQVLNNEQFF.

This clonotype was seen at least ten times. The rearrangement links TRBV6-5 to TRBJ1-2; 7 bases fit TRBD1. After removal of 6 bases from V and 6 bases from J, the junction contained 10 bases not matched to a gene. The germline V gene has CDR1 MNHEY and CDR2 SVGAGI. This CDR3 has 14 residues. The CDR3 loop reads CASRNRQGGDGYTF. As DNA, the CDR3 is TGTGCCAGCAGAAACCGACAGGGCGGGGATGGCTACACCTTC.

This clonotype has at least ten counts. This rearrangement joins TRBV27 to TRBJ1-1; D perhaps matches TRBD1 (5 bases). The CDR3 totals 16 residues. The germline V and J ends were trimmed by 2 bases and 6 bases, with 19 bases remaining between them. The germline CDR1 and CDR2 sequences are MNHEY and SMNVEV (reference sequence). The CDR3: CASSLAGWGDSAEAFF. The CDR3 DNA sequence: TGTGCCAGCAGTTTAGCGGGATGGGGGGACTCCGCTGAAGCTTTCTTT.

This clonotype appeared many times. This chain links TRBV5-1 with TRBJ1-2, with 12 bases aligning to TRBD1. CDR1 is SGHRS, CDR2 YFSETQ, per germline. Trimming cost V 4 bases and J 8 bases; bases outside gene matches: 9. The CDR3 loop spans 15 amino acids. DNA of the CDR3: TGCGCCAGCAGCACGGGACAGGGGGCTCGAAGGGGCTACACCTTC. Protein product: CASSTGQGARRGYTF. The complete variable domain, with remaining parts taken from reference TRBV5-1 and TRBJ1-2, reads KAGVTQTPRYLIKTRGQQVTLSCSPISGHRSVSWYQQTPGQGLQFLFEYFSETQRNKGNFPGRFSGRQFSNSRSEMNVSTLELGDSALYLCASSTGQGARRGYTFGSGTRLTVV.

This clonotype was found many times. This chain joins TRBV21-1 and TRBJ2-5; the D call TRBD2 from the table was never checked on the DNA. TRBV21-1 is a known pseudogene. CDR3 length: 17 residues. CDR3 bases: TGTGCCAGCAGCAAAAAGCGACCCGGTAGGGGCCAGGAGACCCAGTACTTC. It encodes CASSKKRPGRGQETQYF.

V usage is TRBV10-3 and J usage is TRBJ2-4, with 7 bases fitting TRBD1. Germline V gene data show CDR1 as ENHRY and CDR2 as SYGVKD. V lost 7 bases, J lost 1 base, and 10 bases stayed unmatched. The CDR3 loop spans 16 amino acids. Here the CDR3 DNA reads TGTGCCATCACCGAGCAGGGGGTGTCGGCCAAAAACATTCAGTACTTC. Amino acids: CAITEQGVSAKNIQYF.

This chain uses TRBV20-1 with TRBJ2-1; D unclear. Germline V lookup: CDR1 DFQATT, CDR2 SNEGSKA (reference sequence). The CDR3 spans 13 residues. With 4 bases removed from V and 3 bases from J, the gap between germline ends came to 10 bases. CDR3 protein: CSAKGRSYNEQFF. DNA for the CDR3: TGCAGTGCTAAGGGCAGAAGCTACAATGAGCAGTTCTTC.

This clonotype was counted at least ten times. This chain links TRBV5-1 with TRBJ2-7; D remains ambiguous. Deletions cut 4 bases from V and 0 bases from J, with 14 bases between. Germline CDR1 is SGHRS and CDR2 is YFSETQ. The CDR3 runs to 15 residues. CDR3 DNA sequence: TGCGCCAGCAGCCCCGAAGGGCGTCCCTCCTACGAGCAGTACTTC. It specifies CASSPEGRPSYEQYF. Based on the CDR3 plus reference TRBV5-1 and TRBJ2-7, the full variable domain is KAGVTQTPRYLIKTRGQQVTLSCSPISGHRSVSWYQQTPGQGLQFLFEYFSETQRNKGNFPGRFSGRQFSNSRSEMNVSTLELGDSALYLCASSPEGRPSYEQYFGPGTRLTVT.

The table lists this clonotype with many counts. The chain joins TRBV5-1 to TRBJ2-3; either TRBD1 or TRBD2 may fit D (5 bases each). CDR3 length: 14 residues. CDR1 and CDR2 from the germline V gene are SGHRS and YFSETQ. The V end lost 4 bases, the J end lost 2 bases, and 11 bases lay between the germline ends. The CDR3 DNA reads as TGCGCCAGCAGCACCGGGACCCACACAGATACGCAGTATTTT. It is translated as CASSTGTHTDTQYF.